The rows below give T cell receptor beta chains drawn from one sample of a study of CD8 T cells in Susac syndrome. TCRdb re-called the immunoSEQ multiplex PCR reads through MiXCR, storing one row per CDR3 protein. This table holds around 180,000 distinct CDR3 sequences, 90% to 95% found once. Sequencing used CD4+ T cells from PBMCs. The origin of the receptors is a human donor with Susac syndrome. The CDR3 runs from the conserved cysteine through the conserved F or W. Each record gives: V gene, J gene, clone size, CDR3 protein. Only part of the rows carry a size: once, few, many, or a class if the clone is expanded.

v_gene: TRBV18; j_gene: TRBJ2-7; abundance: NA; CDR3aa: CASSPVLAVDYEQYF
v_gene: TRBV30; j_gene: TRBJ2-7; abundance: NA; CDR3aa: CAWSVGKGTGSYEQYF
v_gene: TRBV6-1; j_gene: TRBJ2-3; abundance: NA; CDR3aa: CASSFQGTQYF
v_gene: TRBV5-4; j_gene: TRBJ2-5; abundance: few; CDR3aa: CASSLRLAGQETQYF
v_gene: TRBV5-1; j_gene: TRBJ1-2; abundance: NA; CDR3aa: CASSPLTGNYGYTF
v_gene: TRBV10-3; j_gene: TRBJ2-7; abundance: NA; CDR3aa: CAISDRGTGYEQYF
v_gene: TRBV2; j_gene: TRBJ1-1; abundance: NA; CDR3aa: CATQLDRGTEAFF
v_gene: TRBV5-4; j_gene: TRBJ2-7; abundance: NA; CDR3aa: CASSLWGAHEQYF
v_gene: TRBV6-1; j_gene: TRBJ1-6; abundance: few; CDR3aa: CASSQGDPDNSPLHF
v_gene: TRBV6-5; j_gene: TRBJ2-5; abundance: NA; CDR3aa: CASSGAGTMKTQYF